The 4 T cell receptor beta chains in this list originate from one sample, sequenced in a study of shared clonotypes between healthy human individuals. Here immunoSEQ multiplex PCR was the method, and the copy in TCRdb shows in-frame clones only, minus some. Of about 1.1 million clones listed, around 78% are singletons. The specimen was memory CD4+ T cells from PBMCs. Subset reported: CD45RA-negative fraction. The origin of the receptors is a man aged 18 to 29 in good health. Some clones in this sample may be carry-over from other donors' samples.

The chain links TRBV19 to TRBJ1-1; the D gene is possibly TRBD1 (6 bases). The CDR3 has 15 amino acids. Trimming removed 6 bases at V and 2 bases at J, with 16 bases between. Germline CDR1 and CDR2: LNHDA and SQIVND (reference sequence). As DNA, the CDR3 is TGTGCCAGTAGCCCCCTACAGGGCTCAAACACTGAAGCTTTCTTT. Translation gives CASSPLQGSNTEAFF.

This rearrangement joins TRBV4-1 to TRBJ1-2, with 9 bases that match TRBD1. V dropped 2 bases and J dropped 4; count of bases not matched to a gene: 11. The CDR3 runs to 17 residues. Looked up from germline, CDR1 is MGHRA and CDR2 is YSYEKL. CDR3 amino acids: CASSQSSSDRGVYGYTF. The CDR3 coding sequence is TGCGCCAGCAGCCAATCCTCCTCGGACAGGGGCGTCTATGGCTACACCTTC.

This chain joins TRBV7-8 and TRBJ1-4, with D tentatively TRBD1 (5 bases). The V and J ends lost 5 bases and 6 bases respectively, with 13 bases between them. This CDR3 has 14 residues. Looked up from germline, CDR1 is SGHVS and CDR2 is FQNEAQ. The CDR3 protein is CASSRDSLYEKLFF. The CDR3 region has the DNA TGTGCCAGCAGCAGGGACTCCCTGTATGAAAAACTGTTTTTT.

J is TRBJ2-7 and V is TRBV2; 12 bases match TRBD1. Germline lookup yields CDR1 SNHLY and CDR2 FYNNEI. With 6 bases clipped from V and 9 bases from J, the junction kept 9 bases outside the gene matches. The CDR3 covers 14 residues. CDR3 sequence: CASRAGQGAPGQYF. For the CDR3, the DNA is TGTGCCAGCAGAGCGGGACAGGGGGCCCCCGGGCAGTACTTC.